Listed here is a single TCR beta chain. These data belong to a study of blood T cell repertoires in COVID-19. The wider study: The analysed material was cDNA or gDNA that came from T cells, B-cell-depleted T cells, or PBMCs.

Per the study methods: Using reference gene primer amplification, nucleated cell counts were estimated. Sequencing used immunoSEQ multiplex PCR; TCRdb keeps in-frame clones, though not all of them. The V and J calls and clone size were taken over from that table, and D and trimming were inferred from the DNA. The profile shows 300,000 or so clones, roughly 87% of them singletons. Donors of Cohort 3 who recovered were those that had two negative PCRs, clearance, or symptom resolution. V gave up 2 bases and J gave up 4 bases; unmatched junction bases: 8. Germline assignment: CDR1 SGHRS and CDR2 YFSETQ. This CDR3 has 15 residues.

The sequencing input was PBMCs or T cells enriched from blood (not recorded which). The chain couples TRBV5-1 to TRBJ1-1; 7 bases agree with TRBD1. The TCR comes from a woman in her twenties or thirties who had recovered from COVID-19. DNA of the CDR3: TGCGCCAGCAGCTTCAGGGGACAGTCGGGCACTGAAGCTTTCTTT. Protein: CASSFRGQSGTEAFF.